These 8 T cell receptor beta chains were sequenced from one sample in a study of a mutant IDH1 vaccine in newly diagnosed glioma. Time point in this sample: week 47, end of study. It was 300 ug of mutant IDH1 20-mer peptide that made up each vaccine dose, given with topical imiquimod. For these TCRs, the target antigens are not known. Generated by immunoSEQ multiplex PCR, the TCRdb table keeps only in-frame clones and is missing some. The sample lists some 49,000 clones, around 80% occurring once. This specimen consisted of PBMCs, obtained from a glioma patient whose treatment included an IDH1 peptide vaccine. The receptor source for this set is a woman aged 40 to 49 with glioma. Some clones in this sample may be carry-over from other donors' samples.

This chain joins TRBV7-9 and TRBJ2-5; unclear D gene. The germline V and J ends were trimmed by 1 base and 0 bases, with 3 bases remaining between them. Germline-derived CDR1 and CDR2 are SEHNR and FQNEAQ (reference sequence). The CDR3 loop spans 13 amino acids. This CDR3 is CASSLGNQETQYF. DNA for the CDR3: TGTGCCAGCAGCTTAGGCAACCAAGAGACCCAGTACTTC. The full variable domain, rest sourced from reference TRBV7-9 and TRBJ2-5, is DTGVSQNPRHKITKRGQNVTFRCDPISEHNRLYWYRQTLGQGPEFLTYFQNEAQLEKSRLLSDRFSAERPKGSFSTLEIQRTEQGDSAMYLCASSLGNQETQYFGPGTRLLVL.

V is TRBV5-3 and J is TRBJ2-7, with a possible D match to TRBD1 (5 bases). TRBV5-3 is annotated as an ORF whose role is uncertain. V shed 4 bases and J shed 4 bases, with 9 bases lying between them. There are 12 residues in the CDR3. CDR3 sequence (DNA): TGTGCCAGAAGCGCAGGGCCGTACGAGCAGTACTTC. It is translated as CARSAGPYEQYF.

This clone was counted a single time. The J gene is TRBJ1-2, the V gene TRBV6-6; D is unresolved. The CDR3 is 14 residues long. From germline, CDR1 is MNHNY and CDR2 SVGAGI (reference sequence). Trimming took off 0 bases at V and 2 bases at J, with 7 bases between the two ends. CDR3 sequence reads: CASSYSAGNYGYTF. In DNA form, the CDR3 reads TGTGCCAGCAGTTACTCGGCGGGAAACTATGGCTACACCTTC.

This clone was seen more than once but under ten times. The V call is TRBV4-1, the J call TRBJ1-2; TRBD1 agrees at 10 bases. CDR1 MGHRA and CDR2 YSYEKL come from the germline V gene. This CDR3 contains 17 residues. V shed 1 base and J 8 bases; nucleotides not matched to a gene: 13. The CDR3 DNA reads TGCGCCAGCAGCCAAGTATCCGGGACAGGGGATTCGAGAGGCTACACCTTC. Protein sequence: CASSQVSGTGDSRGYTF.

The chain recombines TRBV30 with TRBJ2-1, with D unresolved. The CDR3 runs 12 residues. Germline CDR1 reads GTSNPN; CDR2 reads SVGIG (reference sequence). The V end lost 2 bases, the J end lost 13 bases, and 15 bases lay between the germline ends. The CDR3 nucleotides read TGTGCCTGGAGTTCTTACTCCCTCGAACAGTTCTTC. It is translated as CAWSSYSLEQFF. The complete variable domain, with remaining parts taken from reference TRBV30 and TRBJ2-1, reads SQTIHQWPATLVQPVGSPLSLECTVEGTSNPNLYWYRQAAGRGLQLLFYSVGIGQISSEVPQNLSASRPQDRQFILSSKKLLLSDSGFYLCAWSSYSLEQFFGPGTRLTVL.

The DNA of the CDR3 is TGTGCCAGCACCCCTCTTGGCGGGGGGACCTACGAGCAGTACTTC. The encoded protein is CASTPLGGGTYEQYF. The J gene is TRBJ2-7, the V gene TRBV27, with 8 nucleotides matching TRBD2. Per germline, CDR1 MNHEY and CDR2 SMNVEV (reference sequence). The CDR3 is 15 residues long. Trimming took 7 bases from V and 2 from J; bases not matched to a gene: 10.

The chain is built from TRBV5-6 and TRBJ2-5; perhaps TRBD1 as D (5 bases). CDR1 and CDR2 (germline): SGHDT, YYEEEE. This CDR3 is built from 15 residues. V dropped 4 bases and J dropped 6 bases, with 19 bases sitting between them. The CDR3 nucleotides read TGTGCCAGCAGCCTCCGGGTAAACTTGGGGCAGACCCAGTACTTC. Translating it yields CASSLRVNLGQTQYF.

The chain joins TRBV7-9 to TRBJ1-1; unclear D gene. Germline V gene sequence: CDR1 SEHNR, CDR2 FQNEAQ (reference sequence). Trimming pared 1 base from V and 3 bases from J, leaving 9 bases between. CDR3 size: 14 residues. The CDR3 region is CASSLVSTDTEAFF. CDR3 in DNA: TGTGCCAGCAGCTTAGTTTCCACCGACACTGAAGCTTTCTTT.